These T cell receptor beta chains were read from a single sample in a study of blood T cell repertoires in COVID-19. Sequenced by immunoSEQ multiplex PCR; TCRdb stores in-frame clones only, minus some. The table has under 500,000 clones, nearly 90% seen once. The material sequenced was PBMCs or T cells enriched from blood (not recorded which). These TCRs come from a woman aged 18-35 years with acute COVID-19. CDR3s include the opening cysteine and the closing phenylalanine or tryptophan. The order of the fields is J gene, clone size, V gene, D gene, CDR3 protein, CDR3 DNA. A D gene is named only where the DNA matches it firmly. Part of the rows lack a size; the others show once, few, many or a class for expanded clones.

>TRBJ2-1|NA|TRBV19|TRBD2
CASSVTRLAGVSYNEQFF
TGTGCCAGTAGTGTGACCCGACTAGCGGGGGTCTCCTACAATGAGCAGTTCTTC
>TRBJ2-3|NA|TRBV5-6|NA
CASSPSGGAKTDTQYF
TGTGCCAGCAGCCCATCGGGGGGCGCGAAGACAGATACGCAGTATTTT
>TRBJ1-5|few|TRBV29-1|TRBD1
CSVRGPGSNQPQHF
TGCAGCGTCAGGGGGCCTGGGAGCAATCAGCCCCAGCATTTT
>TRBJ1-2|NA|TRBV7-9|TRBD1
CASSPEGQGYGYTF
TGTGCCAGCAGCCCGGAGGGACAGGGATATGGCTACACCTTC
>TRBJ2-6|NA|TRBV11-2|TRBD2
CASSLGSGGTHSGANVLTF
TGTGCCAGCAGCTTAGGGTCGGGGGGGACCCACTCTGGGGCCAACGTCCTGACTTTC
>TRBJ2-3|NA|TRBV4-1|NA
CASSQGGTTGSMDTQYF
TGCGCCAGCAGCCAGGGGGGCACGACAGGGTCCATGGATACGCAGTATTTT
>TRBJ1-5|NA|TRBV19|NA
CASSIMSGAHQPQHF
TGTGCCAGTAGTATAATGTCAGGGGCACATCAGCCCCAGCATTTT
>TRBJ2-2|once|TRBV9|TRBD1
CASTKGQGLTGELFF
TGTGCCAGCACCAAGGGACAGGGCCTCACCGGGGAGCTGTTTTTT
>TRBJ1-1|once|TRBV5-1|NA
CASSSRMNTEAFF
TGCGCCAGCAGTTCTAGGATGAACACTGAAGCTTTCTTT
>TRBJ2-3|NA|TRBV7-2|TRBD1
CASSLWPGGANTQYF
TGTGCCAGCAGCTTATGGCCAGGGGGCGCGAATACGCAGTATTTT
>TRBJ2-5|few|TRBV4-1|TRBD2
CASSSGGEETQYF
TGCGCCAGCAGCTCCGGGGGGGAAGAGACCCAGTACTTC
>TRBJ2-7|NA|TRBV11-2|NA
CASSFPMDSNAYEQYF
TGTGCCAGCAGCTTTCCTATGGACAGTAATGCCTACGAGCAGTACTTC
>TRBJ2-3|NA|TRBV9|TRBD2
CASSPLTSGETDTQYF
TGTGCCAGCAGCCCGCTAACTAGCGGGGAAACAGATACGCAGTATTTT
>TRBJ1-3|few|TRBV6-4|NA
CASSPGTAGNTIYF
TGTGCCAGCAGTCCCGGAACAGCTGGAAACACCATATATTTT
>TRBJ1-4|NA|TRBV5-1|NA
CASSPSTVLALNVEKLFF
TGCGCCAGCAGCCCCTCGACAGTTCTGGCCTTAAATGTGGAAAAACTGTTTTTT
>TRBJ1-1|NA|TRBV6-6|TRBD1
CASSPAGQGEAFF
TGTGCCAGCAGTCCTGCGGGACAGGGCGAAGCTTTCTTT
>TRBJ1-5|NA|TRBV19|NA
CASTSGSQPQHF
TGTGCCAGTACTTCAGGGTCTCAGCCCCAGCATTTT
>TRBJ2-7|NA|TRBV11-2|NA
CASSLRGTIYEQYF
TGTGCCAGCAGCTTAAGGGGGACCATCTACGAGCAGTACTTC
>TRBJ2-3|NA|TRBV28|NA
CASRQPGREATQYF
TGTGCCAGCAGACAACCCGGCAGGGAGGCTACGCAGTATTTT
>TRBJ1-2|NA|TRBV3-1/TRBV3-2|TRBD1
CASSRPGQGRNGYTF
TGTGCCAGCAGCCGCCCGGGACAGGGGAGAAATGGCTACACCTTC
>TRBJ2-1|NA|TRBV19|NA
CASSSHLGLLNEQFF
TGTGCCAGTAGTAGTCATTTGGGACTCCTCAATGAGCAGTTCTTC
>TRBJ2-7|NA|TRBV4-2|NA
CASSRAGSYEQYF
TGTGCCAGCAGCCGGGCCGGCTCCTACGAGCAGTACTTC
>TRBJ1-2|once|TRBV27|TRBD1
CASRRQGSGGYTF
TGTGCCAGCAGGAGACAGGGGTCGGGTGGCTACACCTTC
>TRBJ1-2|NA|TRBV10-3|NA
CAISVLGANGYTF
TGTGCCATCAGTGTTCTGGGGGCGAATGGCTACACCTTC
>TRBJ2-1|NA|TRBV7-2|TRBD2
CASSHSGIPYNEQFF
TGTGCCAGCAGCCATAGCGGGATCCCCTACAATGAGCAGTTCTTC
>TRBJ1-5|NA|TRBV28|TRBD1
CASSLVMLTRQGLDQPQHF
TGTGCCAGCAGTTTGGTAATGCTTACGAGACAGGGATTAGATCAGCCCCAGCATTTT
>TRBJ2-1|NA|TRBV5-1|TRBD2
CASSLAFSGGHEQFF
TGCGCCAGCAGCTTGGCCTTTAGCGGGGGGCATGAGCAGTTCTTC
>TRBJ2-5|once|TRBV7-7|TRBD1
CASSLGTGGQETQYF
TGTGCCAGCAGCTTAGGGACAGGGGGGCAAGAGACCCAGTACTTC
>TRBJ1-2|NA|TRBV6-4|TRBD1
CASSQTGTGDGYTF
TGTGCCAGCAGCCAAACTGGGACAGGGGATGGCTACACCTTC
>TRBJ2-1|NA|TRBV2|TRBD2
CASRPRGAVYNEQFF
TGTGCCAGCAGGCCGCGGGGGGCCGTCTACAATGAGCAGTTCTTC